A single T cell receptor beta chain is shown here with its context. Looked up from germline, CDR1 is MDHEN and CDR2 is SYDVKM. Germline trimming cut 4 bases from V and 5 bases from J; bases unmatched to any gene: 16. This CDR3 region has 18 residues. This specimen belongs to a study of CD8 T cells in Susac syndrome. cDNA came from around 0.5 to 1 ug RNA primed by random hexamers. TCRdb analysed the immunoSEQ multiplex PCR reads with MiXCR anew, one entry per CDR3 protein. The table lists 180,000 or so distinct CDR3 sequences, 85% to 95% of them singletons. This TCR derives from a human donor in good health. Sequenced sample: CD4+ T cells from PBMCs. The chain links TRBV28 to TRBJ2-5; 10 bases align to TRBD2. CDR3 sequence (DNA): TGTGCCAGCAGTTCCTTGATAAGCGGGAGGGCCTATTATGAGACCCAGTACTTC. Translating gives CASSSLISGRAYYETQYF.